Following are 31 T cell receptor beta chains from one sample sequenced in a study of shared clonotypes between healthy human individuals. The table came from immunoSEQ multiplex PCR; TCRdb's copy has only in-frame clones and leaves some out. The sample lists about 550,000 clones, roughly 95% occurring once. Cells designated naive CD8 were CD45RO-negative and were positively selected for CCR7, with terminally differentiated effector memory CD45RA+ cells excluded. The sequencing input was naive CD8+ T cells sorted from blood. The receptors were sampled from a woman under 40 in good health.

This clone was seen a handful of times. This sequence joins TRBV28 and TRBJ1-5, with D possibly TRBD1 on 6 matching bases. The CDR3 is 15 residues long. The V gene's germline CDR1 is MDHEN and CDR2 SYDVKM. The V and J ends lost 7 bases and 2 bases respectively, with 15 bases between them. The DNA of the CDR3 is TGTGCCAGCACCTCAGGGGTTTCTGGCAATCAGCCCCAGCATTTT. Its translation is CASTSGVSGNQPQHF.

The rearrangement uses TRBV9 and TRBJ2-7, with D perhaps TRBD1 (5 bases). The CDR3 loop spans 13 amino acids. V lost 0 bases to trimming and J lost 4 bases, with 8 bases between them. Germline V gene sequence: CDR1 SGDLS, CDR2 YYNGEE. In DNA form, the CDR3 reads TGTGCCAGCAGCGTAGAAGCAGGGTACGAGCAGTACTTC. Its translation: CASSVEAGYEQYF.

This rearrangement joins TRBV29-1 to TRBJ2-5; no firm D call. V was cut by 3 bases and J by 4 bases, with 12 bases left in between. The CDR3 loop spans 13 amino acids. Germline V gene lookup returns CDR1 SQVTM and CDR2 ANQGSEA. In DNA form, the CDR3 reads TGCAGCGTTGAGGTTAGGAACGGAGAGACCCAGTACTTC. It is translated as CSVEVRNGETQYF.

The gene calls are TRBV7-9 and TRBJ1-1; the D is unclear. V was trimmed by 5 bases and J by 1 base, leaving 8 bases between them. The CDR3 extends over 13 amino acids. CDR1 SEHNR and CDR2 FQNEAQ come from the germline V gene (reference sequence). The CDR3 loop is CASSPFRNTEAFF. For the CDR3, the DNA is TGTGCCAGCAGCCCCTTCAGGAACACTGAAGCTTTCTTT.

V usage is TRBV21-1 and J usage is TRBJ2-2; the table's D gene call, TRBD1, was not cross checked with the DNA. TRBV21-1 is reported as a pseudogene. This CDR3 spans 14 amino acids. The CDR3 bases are TGTGCCAGCAGCAAAGGACACCGCGCCGGGGAGCTGTTTTTT. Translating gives CASSKGHRAGELFF.

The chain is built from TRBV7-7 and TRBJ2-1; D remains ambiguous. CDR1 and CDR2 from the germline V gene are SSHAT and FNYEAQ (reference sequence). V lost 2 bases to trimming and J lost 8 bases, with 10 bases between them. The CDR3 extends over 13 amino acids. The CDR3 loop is CASSLFPSYEQFF. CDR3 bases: TGTGCCAGCAGCTTATTCCCGAGTTATGAGCAGTTCTTC.

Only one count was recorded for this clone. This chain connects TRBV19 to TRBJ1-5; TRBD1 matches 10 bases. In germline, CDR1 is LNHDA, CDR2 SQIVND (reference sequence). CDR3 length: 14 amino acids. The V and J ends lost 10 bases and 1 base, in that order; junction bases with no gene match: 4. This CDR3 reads CATGQGESNQPQHF. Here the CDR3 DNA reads TGTGCCACCGGACAGGGGGAGAGCAATCAGCCCCAGCATTTT.

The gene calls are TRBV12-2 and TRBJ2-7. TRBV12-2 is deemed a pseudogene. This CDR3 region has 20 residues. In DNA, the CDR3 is TGTGCAAGTCGCTTTTTTGAGGCATCCTCGAACCCGGGACCGGTCTACGAGCAGTACTTC. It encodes CASRFFEASSNPGPVYEQYF.

CDR3 loop: CASSSPGQGYEQYF. DNA of the CDR3: TGTGCCAGCAGTTCCCCGGGACAGGGTTACGAGCAGTACTTC. This sequence joins TRBV27 and TRBJ2-7, with 9 bases aligning to TRBD1. The CDR3 length is 14 residues. V dropped 4 bases and J dropped 4; count of bases not matched to a gene: 5. In germline, CDR1 is MNHEY, CDR2 SMNVEV (reference sequence).

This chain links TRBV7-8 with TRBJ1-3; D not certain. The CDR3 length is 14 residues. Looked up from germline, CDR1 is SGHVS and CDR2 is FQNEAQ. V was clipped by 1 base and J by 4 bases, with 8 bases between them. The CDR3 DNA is TGTGCCAGCAGCTTAGAGAGGTCGGGAAACACCATATATTTT. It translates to CASSLERSGNTIYF.

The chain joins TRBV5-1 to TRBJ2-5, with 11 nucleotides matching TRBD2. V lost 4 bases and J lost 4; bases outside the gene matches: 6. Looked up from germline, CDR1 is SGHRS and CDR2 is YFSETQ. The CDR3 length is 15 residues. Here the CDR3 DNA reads TGCGCCAGCAGCGTACTAGCGGGAGAAGGAGAGACCCAGTACTTC. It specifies CASSVLAGEGETQYF. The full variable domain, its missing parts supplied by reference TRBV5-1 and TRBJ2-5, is KAGVTQTPRYLIKTRGQQVTLSCSPISGHRSVSWYQQTPGQGLQFLFEYFSETQRNKGNFPGRFSGRQFSNSRSEMNVSTLELGDSALYLCASSVLAGEGETQYFGPGTRLLVL.

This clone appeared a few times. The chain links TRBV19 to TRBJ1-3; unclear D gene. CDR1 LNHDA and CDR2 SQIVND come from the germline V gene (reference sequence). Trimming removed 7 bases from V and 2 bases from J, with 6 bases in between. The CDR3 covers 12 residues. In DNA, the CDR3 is TGTGCCAGTACTGCGGCTGGAAACACCATATATTTT. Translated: CASTAAGNTIYF.

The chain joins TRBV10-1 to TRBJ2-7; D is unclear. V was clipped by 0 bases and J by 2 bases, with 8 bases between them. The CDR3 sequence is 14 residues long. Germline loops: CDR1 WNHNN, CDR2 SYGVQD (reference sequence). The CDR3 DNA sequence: TGCGCCAGCAGTGAGTCGACCGGGCCCTACGAGCAGTACTTC. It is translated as CASSESTGPYEQYF.

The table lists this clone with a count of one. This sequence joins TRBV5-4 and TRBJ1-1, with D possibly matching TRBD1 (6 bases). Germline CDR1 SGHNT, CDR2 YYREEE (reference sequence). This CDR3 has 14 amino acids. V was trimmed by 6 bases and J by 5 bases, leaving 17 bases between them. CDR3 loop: CASNYDRFNTEAFF. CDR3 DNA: TGTGCCAGCAATTACGACAGGTTTAATACTGAAGCTTTCTTT.

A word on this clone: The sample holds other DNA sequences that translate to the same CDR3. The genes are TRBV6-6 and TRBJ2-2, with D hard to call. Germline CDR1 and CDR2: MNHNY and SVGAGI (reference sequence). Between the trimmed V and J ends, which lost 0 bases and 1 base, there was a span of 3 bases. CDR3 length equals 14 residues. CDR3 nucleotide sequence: TGTGCCAGCAGTTACTCAGGGAACACCGGGGAGCTGTTTTTT. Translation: CASSYSGNTGELFF.

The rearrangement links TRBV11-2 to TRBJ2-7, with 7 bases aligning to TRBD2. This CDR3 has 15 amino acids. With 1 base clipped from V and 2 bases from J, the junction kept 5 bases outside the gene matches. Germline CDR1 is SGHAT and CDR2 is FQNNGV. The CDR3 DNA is TGTGCCAGCAGCTTAGCCCGGGGGGAAACCTACGAGCAGTACTTC. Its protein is CASSLARGETYEQYF.

The CDR3 is CASSPHTSSYNEQFF. The CDR3 nucleotides are TGTGCCAGCAGCCCTCATACTAGCTCCTACAATGAGCAGTTCTTC. This chain connects TRBV7-9 to TRBJ2-1; a possible D gene is TRBD2 (5 bases). The CDR3 length is 15 residues. Germline V gene lookup returns CDR1 SEHNR and CDR2 FQNEAQ (reference sequence). V was trimmed by 5 bases and J by 0 bases, leaving 11 bases between them.

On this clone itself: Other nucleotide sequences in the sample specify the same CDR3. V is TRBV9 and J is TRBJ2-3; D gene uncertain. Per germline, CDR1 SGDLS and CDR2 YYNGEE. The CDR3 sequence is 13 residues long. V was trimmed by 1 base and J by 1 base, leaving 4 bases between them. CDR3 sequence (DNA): TGTGCCAGCAGCGTAAGGGGCACAGATACGCAGTATTTT. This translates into CASSVRGTDTQYF. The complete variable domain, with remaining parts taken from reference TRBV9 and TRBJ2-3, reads DSGVTQTPKHLITATGQRVTLRCSPRSGDLSVYWYQQSLDQGLQFLIQYYNGEERAKGNILERFSAQQFPDLHSELNLSSLELGDSALYFCASSVRGTDTQYFGPGTRLTVL.

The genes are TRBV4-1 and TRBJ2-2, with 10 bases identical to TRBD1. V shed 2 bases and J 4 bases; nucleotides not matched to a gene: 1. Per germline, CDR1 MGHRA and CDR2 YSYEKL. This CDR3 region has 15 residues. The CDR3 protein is CASSQWTGGTGELFF. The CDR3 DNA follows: TGCGCCAGCAGCCAATGGACAGGGGGCACCGGGGAGCTGTTTTTT.

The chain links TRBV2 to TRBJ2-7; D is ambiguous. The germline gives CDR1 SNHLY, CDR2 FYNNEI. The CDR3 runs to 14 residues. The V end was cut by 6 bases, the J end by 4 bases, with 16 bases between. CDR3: CASSGKDSRYEQYF. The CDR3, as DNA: TGTGCCAGCAGCGGAAAAGACTCGAGGTACGAGCAGTACTTC.

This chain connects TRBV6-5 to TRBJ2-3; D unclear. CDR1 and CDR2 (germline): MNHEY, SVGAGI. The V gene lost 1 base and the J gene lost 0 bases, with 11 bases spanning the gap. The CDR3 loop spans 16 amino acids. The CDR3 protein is CASSYFGVTSTDTQYF. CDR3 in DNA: TGTGCCAGCAGTTACTTTGGCGTCACTAGCACAGATACGCAGTATTTT.

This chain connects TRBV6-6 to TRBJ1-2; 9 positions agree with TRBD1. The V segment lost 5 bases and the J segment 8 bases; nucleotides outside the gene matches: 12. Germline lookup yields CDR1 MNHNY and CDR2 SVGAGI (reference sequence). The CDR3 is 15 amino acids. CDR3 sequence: CASSPGQGVIIGYTF. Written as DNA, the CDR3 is TGTGCCAGCAGTCCGGGACAGGGTGTAATTATCGGCTACACCTTC.

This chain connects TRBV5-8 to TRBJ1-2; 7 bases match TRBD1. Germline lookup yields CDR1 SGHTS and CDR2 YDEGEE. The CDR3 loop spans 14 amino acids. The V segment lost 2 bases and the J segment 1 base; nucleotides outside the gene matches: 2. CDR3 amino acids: CASSFGTDNYGYTF. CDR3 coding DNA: TGTGCCAGCAGCTTCGGGACAGATAACTATGGCTACACCTTC.

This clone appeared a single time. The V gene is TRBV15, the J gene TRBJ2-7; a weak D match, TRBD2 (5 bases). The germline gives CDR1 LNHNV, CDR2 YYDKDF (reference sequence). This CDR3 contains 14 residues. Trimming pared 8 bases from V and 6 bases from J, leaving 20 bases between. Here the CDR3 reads CATGRGVTDGEQYF. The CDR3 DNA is TGTGCCACCGGCCGGGGTGTTACCGACGGCGAGCAGTACTTC.

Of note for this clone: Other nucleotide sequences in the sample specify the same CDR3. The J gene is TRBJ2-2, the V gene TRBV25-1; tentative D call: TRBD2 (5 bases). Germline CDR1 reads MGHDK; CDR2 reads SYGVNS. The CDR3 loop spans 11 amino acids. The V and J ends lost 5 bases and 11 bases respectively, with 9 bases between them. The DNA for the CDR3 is TGTGCCAGCAGTCGAACGGGAGAGCTGTTTTTT. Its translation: CASSRTGELFF.

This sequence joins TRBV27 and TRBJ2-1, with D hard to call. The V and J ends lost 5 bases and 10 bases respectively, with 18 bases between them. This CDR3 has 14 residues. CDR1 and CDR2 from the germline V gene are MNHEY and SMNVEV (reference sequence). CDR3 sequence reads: CASSATVVKGEQFF. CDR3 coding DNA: TGTGCCAGCAGTGCCACGGTAGTTAAGGGCGAGCAGTTCTTC.

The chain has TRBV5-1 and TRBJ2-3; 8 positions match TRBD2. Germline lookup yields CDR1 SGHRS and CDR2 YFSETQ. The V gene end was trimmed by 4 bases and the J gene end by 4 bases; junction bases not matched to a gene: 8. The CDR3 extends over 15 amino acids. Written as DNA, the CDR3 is TGCGCCAGCAGCCGAAGCGGGAGAGACGCAGATACGCAGTATTTT. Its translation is CASSRSGRDADTQYF.

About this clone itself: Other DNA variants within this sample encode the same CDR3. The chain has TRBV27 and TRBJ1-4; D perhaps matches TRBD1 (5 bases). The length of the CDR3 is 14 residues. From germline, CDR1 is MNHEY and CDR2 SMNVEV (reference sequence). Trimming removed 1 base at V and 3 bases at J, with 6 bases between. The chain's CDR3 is CASSLLGPNEKLFF. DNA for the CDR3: TGTGCCAGCAGTTTATTGGGACCTAATGAAAAACTGTTTTTT.

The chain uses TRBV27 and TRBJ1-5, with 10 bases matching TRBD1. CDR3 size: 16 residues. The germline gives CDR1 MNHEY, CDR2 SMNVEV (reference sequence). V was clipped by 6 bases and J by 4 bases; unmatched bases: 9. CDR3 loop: CASRIGTGDPNQPQHF. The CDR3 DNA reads TGTGCCAGCAGGATAGGGACAGGGGATCCTAATCAGCCCCAGCATTTT.

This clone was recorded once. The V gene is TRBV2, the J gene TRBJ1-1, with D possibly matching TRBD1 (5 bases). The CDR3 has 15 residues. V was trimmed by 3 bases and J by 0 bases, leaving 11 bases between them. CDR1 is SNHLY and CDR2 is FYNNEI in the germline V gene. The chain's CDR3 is CASSETDFMNTEAFF. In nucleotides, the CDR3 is TGTGCCAGCAGTGAGACAGATTTCATGAACACTGAAGCTTTCTTT.

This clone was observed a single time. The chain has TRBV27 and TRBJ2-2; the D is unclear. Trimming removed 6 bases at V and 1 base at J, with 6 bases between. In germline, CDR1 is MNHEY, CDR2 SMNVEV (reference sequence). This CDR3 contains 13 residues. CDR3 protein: CASSPRNTGELFF. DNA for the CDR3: TGTGCCAGCAGCCCTCGGAACACCGGGGAGCTGTTTTTT.